One and the same sample provided the 20 T cell receptor beta chains below, sequenced in a study of blood T cell repertoires in COVID-19. Here immunoSEQ multiplex PCR was the method, and the copy in TCRdb shows in-frame clones only, minus some. The sample includes approximately 79,000 clones, roughly 80% of them seen just once. Sequenced input: peripheral blood. These receptors all come from a man aged 50 or older with COVID-19, enrolled during active disease.

The chain uses TRBV7-2 and TRBJ1-2; D may be TRBD1 (6 bases). This CDR3 is 13 amino acids long. CDR1 is SGHTA, CDR2 FQGNSA, per germline. Trimming cost V 5 bases and J 4 bases, with 11 bases left between them. Here the CDR3 reads CASSHRASYGYTF. The CDR3 DNA is TGTGCCAGCAGCCACAGGGCCAGCTATGGCTACACCTTC.

The table lists this clone with a few counts. The V and J genes are TRBV6-5 and TRBJ1-2, with a tentative D call TRBD1 (5 bases). Germline values: CDR1 MNHEY, CDR2 SVGAGI. V lost 6 bases, J lost 4 bases, and 9 bases lay in between. The CDR3 contains 12 residues. The CDR3 loop reads CASSTGGYGYTF. The CDR3 region has the DNA TGTGCCAGCAGCACCGGGGGCTATGGCTACACCTTC.

This chain uses TRBV7-2 with TRBJ1-5; D is undetermined. Germline lookup yields CDR1 SGHTA and CDR2 FQGNSA. Trimming removed 1 base from V and 0 bases from J, with 10 bases in between. The CDR3 length is 16 residues. The CDR3 loop is CASSLVAGTSNQPQHF. In nucleotides, the CDR3 is TGTGCCAGCAGCTTAGTGGCGGGAACTAGCAATCAGCCCCAGCATTTT.

The V call is TRBV5-1, the J call TRBJ2-3; D is unclear. V was shortened by 1 base and J by 6 bases, with 6 bases between the two germline ends. CDR3 length: 12 residues. Germline-derived CDR1 and CDR2 are SGHRS and YFSETQ. This chain's CDR3 is CASSLSGDTQYF. For the CDR3, the DNA is TGCGCCAGCAGCTTGTCCGGGGATACGCAGTATTTT.

V and J are TRBV9 and TRBJ2-5; TRBD2 matches at 12 bases. Germline values: CDR1 SGDLS, CDR2 YYNGEE. The CDR3 sequence is 15 residues long. The V segment lost 4 bases and the J segment 4 bases; nucleotides outside the gene matches: 5. CDR3 sequence (DNA): TGTGCCAGCAGCCCCAGGGGACTAGCGGGAGAGACCCAGTACTTC. Its protein product is CASSPRGLAGETQYF.

The V call is TRBV11-2, the J call TRBJ2-7, with 7 positions matching TRBD2. Germline V gives CDR1 SGHAT, CDR2 FQNNGV. This CDR3 region has 14 residues. V was pared by 1 base and J by 5 bases, with 5 bases of the junction left unmatched. CDR3 sequence (DNA): TGTGCCAGCAGCTTAGTACTAGCGTTACACGAGCAGTACTTC. The encoded protein is CASSLVLALHEQYF.

The chain couples TRBV30 to TRBJ2-5; a possible D gene is TRBD1 (5 bases). The CDR3 consists of 13 residues. Germline loops: CDR1 GTSNPN, CDR2 SVGIG (reference sequence). Between the trimmed V and J ends, which lost 2 bases and 2 bases, there was a span of 9 bases. The CDR3 reads CAWSRGMQETQYF. The CDR3 nucleotides are TGTGCCTGGAGTAGGGGAATGCAAGAGACCCAGTACTTC.

The chain links TRBV2 to TRBJ1-4; weak D call: TRBD1 (6 bases). Trimming took off 8 bases at V and 7 bases at J, with 20 bases between the two ends. Germline-derived CDR1 and CDR2 are SNHLY and FYNNEI. CDR3 size: 15 residues. This CDR3 reads CASGRSGGAGEKLFF. CDR3 DNA: TGTGCCAGCGGCCGATCGGGGGGCGCGGGTGAAAAACTGTTTTTT.

This rearrangement joins TRBV3-1 (or the pseudogene TRBV3-2) to TRBJ1-5; tentatively, D is TRBD1 (6 bases). Looked up from germline, CDR1 is LGHDT and CDR2 is YNNKEL (reference sequence). Between the trimmed V and J ends, which lost 3 bases and 5 bases, there was a span of 11 bases. This CDR3 spans 14 amino acids. CDR3 amino acids: CASSQNAGDQPQHF. The CDR3 DNA reads TGTGCCAGCAGCCAGAACGCAGGGGATCAGCCCCAGCATTTT.

J is TRBJ2-3 and V is TRBV6-5; TRBD1 aligns across 9 bases. Germline trimming cut 5 bases from V and 4 bases from J; bases unmatched to any gene: 7. CDR1 is MNHEY and CDR2 is SVGAGI in the germline V gene. CDR3 length: 15 residues. CDR3 DNA sequence: TGTGCCAGCAGTCCAACGACAGGGGGGGCAGATACGCAGTATTTT. This translates into CASSPTTGGADTQYF.

The chain combines TRBV24-1 with TRBJ1-5, with TRBD1 identical over 9 bases. Germline CDR1 reads KGHDR; CDR2 reads SFDVKD. V lost 5 bases and J lost 2; bases outside the gene matches: 6. The CDR3 runs to 16 residues. The CDR3 here is CATSAPDRGGNQPQHF. As DNA, the CDR3 is TGTGCCACCAGTGCTCCGGACAGGGGAGGCAATCAGCCCCAGCATTTT.

The chain recombines TRBV29-1 with TRBJ2-3, with TRBD2 identical over 14 bases. The CDR3 runs 16 residues. Unmatched junction bases numbered 6, after V lost 7 bases and J lost 0 bases. Germline V gene sequence: CDR1 SQVTM, CDR2 ANQGSEA. CDR3 residues: CSASGTSGGSTDTQYF. The DNA of the CDR3 is TGCAGCGCCTCCGGGACTAGCGGGGGAAGCACAGATACGCAGTATTTT.

The V call is TRBV30, the J call TRBJ2-1; tentatively, D is TRBD1 (6 bases). Trimming pared 6 bases from V and 7 bases from J, leaving 22 bases between. Germline V lookup: CDR1 GTSNPN, CDR2 SVGIG (reference sequence). The CDR3 length is 15 residues. The CDR3 coding sequence is TGTGCCTGCAATCTCAGGGGAGTTTCGTGGAATGAGCAGTTCTTC. Translating it yields CACNLRGVSWNEQFF. The full variable domain, with the rest looked up from reference TRBV30 and TRBJ2-1, is SQTIHQWPATLVQPVGSPLSLECTVEGTSNPNLYWYRQAAGRGLQLLFYSVGIGQISSEVPQNLSASRPQDRQFILSSKKLLLSDSGFYLCACNLRGVSWNEQFFGPGTRLTVL.

The chain joins TRBV5-1 to TRBJ1-1; 8 bases map to TRBD1. V was clipped by 3 bases and J by 1 base; unmatched bases: 14. CDR1 SGHRS and CDR2 YFSETQ come from the germline V gene. The CDR3 is 18 amino acids. CDR3 nucleotide sequence: TGCGCCAGCAGCTGGCGGGGACAGGCGTCGAATAGGAACACTGAAGCTTTCTTT. Translation gives CASSWRGQASNRNTEAFF.

The sample holds one count of this clone. The V and J genes are TRBV27 and TRBJ1-4; 8 nucleotides agree with TRBD1. The CDR3 consists of 16 residues. Germline CDR1 reads MNHEY; CDR2 reads SMNVEV (reference sequence). V lost 0 bases to trimming and J lost 7 bases; unmatched junction nucleotides: 7. CDR3 DNA sequence: TGTGCCAGCAGTTTATCTCAGACAGGGGTGGGTGAAAAACTGTTTTTT. Translation: CASSLSQTGVGEKLFF.

The rearrangement links TRBV28 to TRBJ1-6; perhaps TRBD1 as D (6 bases). Germline lookup yields CDR1 MDHEN and CDR2 SYDVKM. The CDR3 consists of 12 residues. The V end lost 10 bases, the J end lost 10 bases, and 14 bases lay between the germline ends. Here the CDR3 reads CAIQGGKSPLHF. The CDR3 nucleotides are TGTGCCATACAGGGTGGAAAGTCACCCCTCCACTTT. The whole variable domain, filled in from reference TRBV28 and TRBJ1-6, reads DVKVTQSSRYLVKRTGEKVFLECVQDMDHENMFWYRQDPGLGLRLIYFSYDVKMKEKGDIPEGYSVSREKKERFSLILESASTNQTSMYLCAIQGGKSPLHFGNGTRLTVT.

This sequence joins TRBV11-1 and TRBJ1-2; no firm D call. The CDR3 sequence is 13 residues long. V lost 1 base to trimming and J lost 5 bases, with 8 bases between them. Germline V gene data show CDR1 as SGHAT and CDR2 as FQDESV (reference sequence). CDR3 residues: CASSLGPEYGYTF. The CDR3 region has the DNA TGTGCCAGCAGCTTAGGGCCAGAATATGGCTACACCTTC.

J is TRBJ2-5 and V is TRBV19, with D tentatively TRBD1 (5 bases). The CDR3 runs 13 residues. Deletions cut 6 bases from V and 0 bases from J, with 8 bases between. Germline values: CDR1 LNHDA, CDR2 SQIVND (reference sequence). In nucleotides, the CDR3 is TGTGCCAGTAGGGGGCCAAACCAAGAGACCCAGTACTTC. Translating it yields CASRGPNQETQYF. The variable domain in full, with the rest retrieved from reference TRBV19 and TRBJ2-5, is DGGITQSPKYLFRKEGQNVTLSCEQNLNHDAMYWYRQDPGQGLRLIYYSQIVNDFQKGDIAEGYSVSREKKESFPLTVTSAQKNPTAFYLCASRGPNQETQYFGPGTRLLVL.

J is TRBJ1-1 and V is TRBV20-1, with D maybe TRBD1 (6 bases). Germline V lookup: CDR1 DFQATT, CDR2 SNEGSKA (reference sequence). V was pared by 0 bases and J by 11 bases, with 10 bases between. The CDR3 totals 11 residues. The CDR3 bases are TGCAGTGCTAGAGATGGGGGCTATGCTTTCTTT. It translates to CSARDGGYAFF.

This clone turned up a few times. The chain carries TRBV27 and TRBJ2-7, with a tentative D call TRBD2 (7 bases). Germline CDR1 and CDR2: MNHEY and SMNVEV (reference sequence). V was pared by 3 bases and J by 2 bases, with 11 bases between. The CDR3 contains 14 residues. The DNA of the CDR3 is TGTGCCAGCAGTTTGGGCGGGGGCCCCTACGAGCAGTACTTC. It encodes CASSLGGGPYEQYF.